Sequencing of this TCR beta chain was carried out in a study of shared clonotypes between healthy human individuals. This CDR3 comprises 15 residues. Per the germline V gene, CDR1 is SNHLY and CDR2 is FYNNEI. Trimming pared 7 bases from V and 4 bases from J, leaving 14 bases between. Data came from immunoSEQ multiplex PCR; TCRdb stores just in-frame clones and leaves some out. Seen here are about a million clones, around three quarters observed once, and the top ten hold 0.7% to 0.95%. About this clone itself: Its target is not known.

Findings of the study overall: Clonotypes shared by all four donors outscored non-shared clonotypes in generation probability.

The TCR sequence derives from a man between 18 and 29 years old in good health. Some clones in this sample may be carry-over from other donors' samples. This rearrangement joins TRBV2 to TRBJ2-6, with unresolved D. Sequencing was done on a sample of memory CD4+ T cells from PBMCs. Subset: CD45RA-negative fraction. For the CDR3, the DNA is TGTGCCAGCACTGAGGACCAATCGGGGGCCAACGTCCTGACTTTC. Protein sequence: CASTEDQSGANVLTF.